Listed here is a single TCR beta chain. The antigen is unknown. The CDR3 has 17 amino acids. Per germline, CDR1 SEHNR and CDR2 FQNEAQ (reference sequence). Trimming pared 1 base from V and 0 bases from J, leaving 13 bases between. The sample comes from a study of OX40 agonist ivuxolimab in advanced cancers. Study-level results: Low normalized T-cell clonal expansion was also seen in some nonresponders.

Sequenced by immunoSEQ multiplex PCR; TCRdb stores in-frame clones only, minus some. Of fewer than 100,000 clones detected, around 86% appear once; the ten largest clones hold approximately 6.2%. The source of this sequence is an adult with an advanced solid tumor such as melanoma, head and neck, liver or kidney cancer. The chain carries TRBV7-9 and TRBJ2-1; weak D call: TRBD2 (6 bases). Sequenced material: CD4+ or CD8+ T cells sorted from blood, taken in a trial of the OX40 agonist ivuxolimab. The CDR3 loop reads CASSLGLRGSSYNEQFF. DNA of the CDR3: TGTGCCAGCAGCTTAGGGTTACGGGGGAGCTCCTACAATGAGCAGTTCTTC.